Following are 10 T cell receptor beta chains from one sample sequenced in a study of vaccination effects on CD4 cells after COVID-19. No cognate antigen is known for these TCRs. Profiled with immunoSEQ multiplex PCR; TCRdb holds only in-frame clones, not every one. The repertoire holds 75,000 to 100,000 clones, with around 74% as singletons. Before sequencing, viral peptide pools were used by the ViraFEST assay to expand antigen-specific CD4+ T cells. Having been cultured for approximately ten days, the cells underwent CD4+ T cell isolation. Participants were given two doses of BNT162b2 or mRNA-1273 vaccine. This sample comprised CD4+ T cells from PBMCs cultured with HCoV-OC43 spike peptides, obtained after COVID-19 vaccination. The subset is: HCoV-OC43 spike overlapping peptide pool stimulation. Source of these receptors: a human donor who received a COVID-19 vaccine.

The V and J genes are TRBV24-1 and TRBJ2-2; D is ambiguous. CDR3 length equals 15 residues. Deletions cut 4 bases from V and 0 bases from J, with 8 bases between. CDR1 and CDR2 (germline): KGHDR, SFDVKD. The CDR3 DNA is TGTGCCACCAGTGACCCCCAGACGAACACCGGGGAGCTGTTTTTT. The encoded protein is CATSDPQTNTGELFF.

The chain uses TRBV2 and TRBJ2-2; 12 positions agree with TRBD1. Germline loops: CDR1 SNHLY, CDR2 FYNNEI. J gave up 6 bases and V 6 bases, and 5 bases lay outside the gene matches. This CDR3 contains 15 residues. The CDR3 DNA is TGTGCCAGCAGAGGGACAGGGGGCATCGCCGGGGAGCTGTTTTTT. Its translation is CASRGTGGIAGELFF. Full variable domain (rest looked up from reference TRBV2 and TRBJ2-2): EPEVTQTPSHQVTQMGQEVILRCVPISNHLYFYWYRQILGQKVEFLVSFYNNEISEKSEIFDDQFSVERPDGSNFTLKIRSTKLEDSAMYFCASRGTGGIAGELFFGEGSRLTVL.

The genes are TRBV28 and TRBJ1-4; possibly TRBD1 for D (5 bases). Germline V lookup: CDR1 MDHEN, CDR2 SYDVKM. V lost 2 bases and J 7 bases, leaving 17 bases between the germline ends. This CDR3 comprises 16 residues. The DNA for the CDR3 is TGTGCCAGCAGTTTAGGAGGGGCCTCGAGGGGTGAAAAACTGTTTTTT. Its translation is CASSLGGASRGEKLFF.

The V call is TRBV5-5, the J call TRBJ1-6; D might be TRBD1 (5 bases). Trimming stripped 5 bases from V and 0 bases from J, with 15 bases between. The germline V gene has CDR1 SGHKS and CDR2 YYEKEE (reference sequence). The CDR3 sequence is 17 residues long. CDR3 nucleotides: TGTGCCAGCAGTTGGGGACTGACAAGCTCCTATAATTCACCCCTCCACTTT. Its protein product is CASSWGLTSSYNSPLHF.

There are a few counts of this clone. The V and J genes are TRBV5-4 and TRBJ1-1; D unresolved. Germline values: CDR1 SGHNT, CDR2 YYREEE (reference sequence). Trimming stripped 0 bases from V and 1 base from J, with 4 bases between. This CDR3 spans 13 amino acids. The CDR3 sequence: CASSLDTNTEAFF. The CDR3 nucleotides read TGTGCCAGCAGCTTGGACACGAACACTGAAGCTTTCTTT.

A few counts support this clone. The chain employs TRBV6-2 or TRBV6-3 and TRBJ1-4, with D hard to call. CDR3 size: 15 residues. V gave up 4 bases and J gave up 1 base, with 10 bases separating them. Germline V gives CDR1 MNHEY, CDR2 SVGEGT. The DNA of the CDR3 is TGTGCCAGCAGTTCAGCCAGGATAACTAATGAAAAACTGTTTTTT. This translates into CASSSARITNEKLFF.

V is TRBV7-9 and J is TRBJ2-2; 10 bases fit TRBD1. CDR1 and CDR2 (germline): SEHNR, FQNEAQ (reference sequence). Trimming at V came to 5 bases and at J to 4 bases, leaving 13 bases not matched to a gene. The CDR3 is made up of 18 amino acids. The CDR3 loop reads CASSPQPGTGARTGELFF. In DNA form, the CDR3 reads TGTGCCAGCAGCCCTCAACCCGGGACAGGGGCGCGCACCGGGGAGCTGTTTTTT.

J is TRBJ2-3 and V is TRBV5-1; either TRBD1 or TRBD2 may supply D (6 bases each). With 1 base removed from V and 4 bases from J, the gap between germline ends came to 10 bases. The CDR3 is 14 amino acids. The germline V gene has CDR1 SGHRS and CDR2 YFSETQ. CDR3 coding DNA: TGCGCCAGCAGCTTGAACGGGGGCGCAGATACGCAGTATTTT. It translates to CASSLNGGADTQYF.

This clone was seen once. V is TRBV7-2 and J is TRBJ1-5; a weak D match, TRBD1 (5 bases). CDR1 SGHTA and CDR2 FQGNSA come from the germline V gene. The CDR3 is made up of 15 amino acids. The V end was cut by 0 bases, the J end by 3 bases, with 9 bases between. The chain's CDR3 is CASSLARGVNQPQHF. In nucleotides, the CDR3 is TGTGCCAGCAGCTTAGCGAGGGGAGTCAATCAGCCCCAGCATTTT. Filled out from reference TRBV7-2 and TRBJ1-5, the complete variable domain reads GAGVSQSPSNKVTEKGKDVELRCDPISGHTALYWYRQSLGQGLEFLIYFQGNSAPDKSGLPSDRFSAERTGGSVSTLTIQRTQQEDSAVYLCASSLARGVNQPQHFGDGTRLSIL.

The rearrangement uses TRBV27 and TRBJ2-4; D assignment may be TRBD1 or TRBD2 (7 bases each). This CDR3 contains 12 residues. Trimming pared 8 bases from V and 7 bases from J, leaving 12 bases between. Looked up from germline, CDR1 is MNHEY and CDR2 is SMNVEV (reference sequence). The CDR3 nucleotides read TGTGCCAGCTCAGGGGGAGGGAACATTCAGTACTTC. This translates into CASSGGGNIQYF.